Below, 8 T cell receptor beta chains from the same sample are listed, as sequenced in a study of OX40 agonist ivuxolimab in advanced cancers. TCRdb's table, derived via immunoSEQ multiplex PCR, lists solely in-frame clones and lacks some. Of over 75,000 clones in the sample, about 90% are singletons; the top ten hold about 8.5%. The starting material was CD4+ or CD8+ T cells sorted from blood, obtained in a trial of the OX40 agonist ivuxolimab. These TCRs come from an adult with an advanced solid tumor such as melanoma, head and neck, liver or kidney cancer.

The gene calls are TRBV30 and TRBJ1-1; 7 bases match TRBD1. The length of the CDR3 is 15 residues. The V segment lost 4 bases and the J segment 4 bases; nucleotides outside the gene matches: 12. Per germline, CDR1 GTSNPN and CDR2 SVGIG (reference sequence). The CDR3, as DNA: TGTGCCTGGATCCTAGGGGACAGACAGGGCACTGAAGCTTTCTTT. Residues: CAWILGDRQGTEAFF. The full variable domain, with the rest looked up from reference TRBV30 and TRBJ1-1, is SQTIHQWPATLVQPVGSPLSLECTVEGTSNPNLYWYRQAAGRGLQLLFYSVGIGQISSEVPQNLSASRPQDRQFILSSKKLLLSDSGFYLCAWILGDRQGTEAFFGQGTRLTVV.

This chain uses TRBV4-1 with TRBJ2-1; 14 bases agree with TRBD2. With 2 bases clipped from V and 1 base from J, the junction kept 7 bases outside the gene matches. Germline CDR1 is MGHRA and CDR2 is YSYEKL. There are 19 residues in the CDR3. CDR3 sequence: CASSQRTSGRFLSYNEQFF. The DNA for the CDR3 is TGCGCCAGCAGCCAAAGGACTAGCGGGAGGTTTCTATCCTACAATGAGCAGTTCTTC.

The chain is built from TRBV15 and TRBJ1-2; D is perhaps TRBD1 (5 bases). Germline V gene lookup returns CDR1 LNHNV and CDR2 YYDKDF (reference sequence). V was trimmed by 0 bases and J by 7 bases, leaving 24 bases between them. CDR3 length: 18 residues. DNA for the CDR3: TGTGCCACCAGCAGAGATCTCAGGGCAGGGCCAAGAGATCGTGGCTACACCTTC. It encodes CATSRDLRAGPRDRGYTF.

The table lists this clone with a few counts. The CDR3 loop reads CASTGSLYNIQYF. CDR3 sequence (DNA): TGTGCCAGTACCGGGAGCCTTTACAACATTCAGTACTTC. The J gene is TRBJ2-4, the V gene TRBV19; D might be TRBD2 (6 bases). Germline V gene sequence: CDR1 LNHDA, CDR2 SQIVND (reference sequence). Trimming pared 7 bases from V and 7 bases from J, leaving 14 bases between. There are 13 residues in the CDR3.

The rearrangement links TRBV11-3 to TRBJ2-5; possibly TRBD1 for D (6 bases). From germline, CDR1 is SGHNT and CDR2 YENEEA. The V end was cut by 5 bases, the J end by 4 bases, with 14 bases between. The CDR3 has 14 residues. CDR3 sequence reads: CASSPSQGRETQYF. The CDR3 nucleotides read TGTGCCAGCAGCCCCAGTCAGGGGCGAGAGACCCAGTACTTC.

The CDR3 region has the DNA TGCGCCAGCAGCCAAATTTTGGCATACCAAAAGAGAACTAACTCCTACGAGCAGTACTTC. This codes for CASSQILAYQKRTNSYEQYF. The chain combines TRBV4-1 with TRBJ2-7, with D unclear. CDR1 and CDR2 from the germline V gene are MGHRA and YSYEKL. This CDR3 has 20 residues. V was pared by 2 bases and J by 0 bases, with 26 bases between.

The chain couples TRBV18 to TRBJ1-1, with a possible D match to TRBD1 (5 bases). The V end lost 3 bases, the J end lost 9 bases, and 14 bases lay between the germline ends. This CDR3 has 13 amino acids. The V gene's germline CDR1 is KGHSH and CDR2 LQKENI. The CDR3 loop reads CASSPRQIEQAFF. For the CDR3, the DNA is TGTGCCAGCTCACCCCGACAGATCGAGCAAGCTTTCTTT. The whole variable domain, remainder taken from reference TRBV18 and TRBJ1-1, is NAGVMQNPRHLVRRRGQEARLRCSPMKGHSHVYWYRQLPEEGLKFMVYLQKENIIDESGMPKERFSAEFPKEGPSILRIQQVVRGDSAAYFCASSPRQIEQAFFGQGTRLTVV.

This chain links TRBV9 with TRBJ2-2; 8 bases are a match to TRBD2. Germline V lookup: CDR1 SGDLS, CDR2 YYNGEE. The CDR3 totals 16 residues. After removal of 3 bases from V and 0 bases from J, the junction contained 4 bases not matched to a gene. The CDR3 reads CASSAPGGTNTGELFF. CDR3 bases: TGTGCCAGCAGCGCTCCGGGGGGGACGAACACCGGGGAGCTGTTTTTT.